This T cell receptor (beta chain) was captured in a study of blood T cell repertoires in COVID-19. Study information: Donors in the United States, Italy and Spain gave samples during acute or convalescent COVID-19. Sources were T cells, B-cell-depleted T cells, or PBMCs; the material itself was cDNA or gDNA.

CDR3 length: 11 residues. Germline assignment: CDR1 MDHEN and CDR2 SYDVKM. V was trimmed by 6 bases and J by 7 bases, leaving 7 bases between them. In the original processing: By means of reference gene primer amplification, nucleated cell counts were estimated. Clones were sequenced by immunoSEQ multiplex PCR, and TCRdb holds only the in-frame ones, with some missing. V and J calls and clone size follow that table, whereas D and trimming were derived from the DNA. Of 150,000 to 200,000 clones in the sample, 87% are singletons; the top ten hold approximately 21%. The sequenced sample consisted of peripheral blood. The chain joins TRBV28 to TRBJ1-5; no reliable D call. This TCR derives from a man aged 55 to 70 with active or convalescent COVID-19. CDR3 region: CASSQRQPQHF. The CDR3 nucleotides are TGTGCCAGCAGCCAGAGGCAGCCCCAGCATTTT. Using reference TRBV28 and TRBJ1-5 for the parts outside the CDR3, the full variable domain is DVKVTQSSRYLVKRTGEKVFLECVQDMDHENMFWYRQDPGLGLRLIYFSYDVKMKEKGDIPEGYSVSREKKERFSLILESASTNQTSMYLCASSQRQPQHFGDGTRLSIL.